Given below is one T cell receptor beta chain in context. Antigen unknown. The entry originates in a study of identical twins. TCRdb fed the 5' RACE reads into MiXCR, producing one record per CDR3 protein. The data hold around 1.7 million distinct CDR3 sequences, with roughly a third observed a single time. Study-level results: Excess low generation probability was seen in twin-shared out-of-frame alpha sequences.

CDR3 length: 13 amino acids. Trimming removed 6 bases at V and 2 bases at J, with 11 bases between. Germline V gene sequence: CDR1 MNHEY, CDR2 SVGEGT. This sequence originates from a newborn girl in good health. V and J are TRBV6-2 or TRBV6-3 and TRBJ2-7; D possibly matches TRBD1 or TRBD2 (5 bases each). The specimen sequenced was cord blood. The chain's CDR3 is CASRVGPPYEQYF. The DNA of the CDR3 is TGTGCCAGCAGGGTGGGACCTCCCTACGAGCAGTACTTC.